This TCR beta chain was sequenced in a study of tumor-infiltrating lymphocytes in oesophageal squamous cell carcinoma. TCRdb itself ran the PCR reads through MiXCR, one entry per CDR3 protein. Here the sample spans fewer than 15,000 distinct CDR3 sequences, roughly half being singletons. CDR1 is MNHEY and CDR2 is SVGEGT in the germline V gene. This CDR3 region has 13 residues. The V gene lost 4 bases and the J gene lost 7 bases, with 10 bases spanning the gap. The TCR originated in a female donor with esophageal squamous cell carcinoma. This chain uses TRBV6-2 or TRBV6-3 with TRBJ2-2; D unresolved. Sequencing input: blood. The CDR3 DNA reads as TGTGCCAGCAGTTCTGGTGCCCACGGGGAGCTGTTTTTT. This encodes CASSSGAHGELFF.